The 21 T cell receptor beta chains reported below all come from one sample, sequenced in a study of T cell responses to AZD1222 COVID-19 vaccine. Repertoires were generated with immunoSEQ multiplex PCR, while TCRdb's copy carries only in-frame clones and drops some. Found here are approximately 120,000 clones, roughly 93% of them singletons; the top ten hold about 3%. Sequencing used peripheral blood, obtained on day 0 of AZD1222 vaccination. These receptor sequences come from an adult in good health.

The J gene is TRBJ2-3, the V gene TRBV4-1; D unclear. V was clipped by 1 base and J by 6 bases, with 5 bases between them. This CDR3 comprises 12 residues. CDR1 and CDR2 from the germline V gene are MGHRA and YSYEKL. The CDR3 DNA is TGCGCCAGCAGCCAAGTTATGGATACGCAGTATTTT. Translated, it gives CASSQVMDTQYF.

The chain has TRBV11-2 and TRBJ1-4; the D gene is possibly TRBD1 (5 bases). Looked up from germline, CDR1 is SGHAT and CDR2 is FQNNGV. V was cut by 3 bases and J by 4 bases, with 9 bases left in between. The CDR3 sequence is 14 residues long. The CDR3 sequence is CASSLGTFNEKLFF. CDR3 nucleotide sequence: TGTGCCAGCAGCTTGGGGACCTTTAATGAAAAACTGTTTTTT.

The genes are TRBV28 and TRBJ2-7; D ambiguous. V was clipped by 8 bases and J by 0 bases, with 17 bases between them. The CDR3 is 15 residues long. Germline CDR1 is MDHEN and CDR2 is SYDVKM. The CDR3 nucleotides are TGTGCCAGCCGACATCTCGTAGCTAGCTCCTACGAGCAGTACTTC. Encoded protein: CASRHLVASSYEQYF.

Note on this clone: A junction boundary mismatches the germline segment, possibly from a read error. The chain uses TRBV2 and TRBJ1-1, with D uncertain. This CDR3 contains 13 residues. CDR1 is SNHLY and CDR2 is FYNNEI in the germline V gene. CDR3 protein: CASREEANTEAFF. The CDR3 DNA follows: TGTGCCAGCCGTGAGGAGGCGAACACTGAAGCTTTCTTT.

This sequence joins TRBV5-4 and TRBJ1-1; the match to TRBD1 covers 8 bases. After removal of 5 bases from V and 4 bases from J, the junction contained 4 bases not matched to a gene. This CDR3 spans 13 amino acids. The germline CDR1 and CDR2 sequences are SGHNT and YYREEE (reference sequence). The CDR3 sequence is CASRDRDGTEAFF. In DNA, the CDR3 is TGTGCCAGCAGGGACAGGGACGGCACTGAAGCTTTCTTT.

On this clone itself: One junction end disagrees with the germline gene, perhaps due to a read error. This CDR3 is CASNLPSGLNTEAFF. For the CDR3, the DNA is TGTGCCAGCAATTTACCTTCAGGGTTGAACACTGAAGCTTTCTTT. The genes are TRBV28 and TRBJ1-1, with D maybe TRBD1 (5 bases). CDR3 length equals 15 residues. Germline CDR1 MDHEN, CDR2 SYDVKM. The full variable domain, completed using reference TRBV28 and TRBJ1-1, is DVKVTQSSRYLVKRTGEKVFLECVQDMDHENMFWYRQDPGLGLRLIYFSYDVKMKEKGDIPEGYSVSREKKERFSLILESASTNQTSMYLCASNLPSGLNTEAFFGQGTRLTVV.

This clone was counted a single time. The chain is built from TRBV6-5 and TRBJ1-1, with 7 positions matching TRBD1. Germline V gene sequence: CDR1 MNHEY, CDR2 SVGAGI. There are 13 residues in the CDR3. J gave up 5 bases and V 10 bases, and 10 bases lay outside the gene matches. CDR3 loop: CATSYQGQTEAFF. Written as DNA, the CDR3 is TGTGCCACCTCCTACCAGGGACAGACTGAAGCTTTCTTT.

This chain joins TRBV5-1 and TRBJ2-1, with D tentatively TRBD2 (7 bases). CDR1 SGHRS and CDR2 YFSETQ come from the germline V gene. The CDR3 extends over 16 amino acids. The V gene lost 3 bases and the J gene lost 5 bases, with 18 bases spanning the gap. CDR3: CASSSLEGGDDNEQFF. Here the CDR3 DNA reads TGCGCCAGCAGCTCGCTGGAAGGGGGGGACGACAATGAGCAGTTCTTC.

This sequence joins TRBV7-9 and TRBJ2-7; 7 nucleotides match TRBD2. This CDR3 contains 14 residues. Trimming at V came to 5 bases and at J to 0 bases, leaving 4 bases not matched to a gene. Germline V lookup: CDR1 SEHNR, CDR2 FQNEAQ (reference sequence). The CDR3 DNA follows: TGTGCCAGCAGCGACGGCGGGAGCTCCTACGAGCAGTACTTC. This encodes CASSDGGSSYEQYF.

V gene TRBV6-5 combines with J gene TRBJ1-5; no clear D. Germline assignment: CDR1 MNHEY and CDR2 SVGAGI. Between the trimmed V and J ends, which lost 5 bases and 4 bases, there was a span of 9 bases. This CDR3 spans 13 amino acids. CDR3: CASSPTDNQPQHF. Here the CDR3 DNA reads TGTGCCAGCAGTCCCACAGATAATCAGCCCCAGCATTTT.

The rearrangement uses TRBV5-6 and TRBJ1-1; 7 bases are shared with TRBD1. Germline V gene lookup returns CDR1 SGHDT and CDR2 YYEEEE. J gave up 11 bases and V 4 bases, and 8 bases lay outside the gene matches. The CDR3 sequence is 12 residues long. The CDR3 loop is CASSRQGTMAFF. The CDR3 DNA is TGTGCCAGCAGCCGACAGGGAACTATGGCTTTCTTT.

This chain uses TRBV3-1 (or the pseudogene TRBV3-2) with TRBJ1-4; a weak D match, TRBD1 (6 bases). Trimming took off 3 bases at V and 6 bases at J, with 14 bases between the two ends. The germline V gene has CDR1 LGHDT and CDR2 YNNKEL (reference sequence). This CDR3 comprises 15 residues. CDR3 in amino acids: CASSHSGTQDEKLFF. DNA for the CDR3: TGTGCCAGCAGCCACTCCGGGACACAGGATGAAAAACTGTTTTTT.

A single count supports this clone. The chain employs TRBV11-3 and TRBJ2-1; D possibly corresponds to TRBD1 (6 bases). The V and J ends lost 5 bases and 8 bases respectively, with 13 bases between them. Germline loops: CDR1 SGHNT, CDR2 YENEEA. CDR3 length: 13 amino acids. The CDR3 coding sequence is TGTGCCAGCAGCCCTAACAGGGACGATGAGCAGTTCTTC. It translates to CASSPNRDDEQFF.

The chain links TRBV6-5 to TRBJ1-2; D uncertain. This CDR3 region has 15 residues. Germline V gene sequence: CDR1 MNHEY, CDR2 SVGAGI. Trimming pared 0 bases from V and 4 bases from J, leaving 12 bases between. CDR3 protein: CASSYSILAVYGYTF. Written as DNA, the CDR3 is TGTGCCAGCAGTTACTCGATCTTGGCGGTCTATGGCTACACCTTC.

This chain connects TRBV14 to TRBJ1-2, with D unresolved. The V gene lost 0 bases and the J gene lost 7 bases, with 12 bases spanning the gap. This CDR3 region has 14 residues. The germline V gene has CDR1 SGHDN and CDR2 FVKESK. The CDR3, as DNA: TGTGCCAGCAGCCAAGATAGTCGACCTTTTGGCTACACCTTC. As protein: CASSQDSRPFGYTF.

The CDR3 DNA sequence: TGTGCCAGCAGCCGGGGACTAGCTTCGAGAAATACGCAGTATTTT. Protein: CASSRGLASRNTQYF. The V call is TRBV7-3, the J call TRBJ2-3, with 9 bases lining up with TRBD2. Germline CDR1 SGHTA, CDR2 FQGTGA. The CDR3 consists of 15 residues. V dropped 5 bases and J dropped 7; count of bases not matched to a gene: 10.

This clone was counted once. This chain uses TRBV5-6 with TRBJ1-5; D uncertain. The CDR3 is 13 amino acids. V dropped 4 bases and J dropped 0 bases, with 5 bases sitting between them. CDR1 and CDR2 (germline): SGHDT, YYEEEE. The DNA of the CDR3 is TGTGCCAGCAGCGTATATAGCAATCAGCCCCAGCATTTT. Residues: CASSVYSNQPQHF.

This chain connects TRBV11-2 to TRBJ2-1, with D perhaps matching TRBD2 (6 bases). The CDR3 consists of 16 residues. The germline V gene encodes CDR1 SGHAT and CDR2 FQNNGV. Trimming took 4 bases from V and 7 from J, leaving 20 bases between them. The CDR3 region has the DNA TGTGCCAGCAGCTCCGCAACCTGGAGGGCGGGGAATGAGCAGTTCTTC. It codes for CASSSATWRAGNEQFF. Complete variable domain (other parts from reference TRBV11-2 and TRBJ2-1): EAGVAQSPRYKIIEKRQSVAFWCNPISGHATLYWYQQILGQGPKLLIQFQNNGVVDDSQLPKDRFSAERLKGVDSTLKIQPAKLEDSAVYLCASSSATWRAGNEQFFGPGTRLTVL.

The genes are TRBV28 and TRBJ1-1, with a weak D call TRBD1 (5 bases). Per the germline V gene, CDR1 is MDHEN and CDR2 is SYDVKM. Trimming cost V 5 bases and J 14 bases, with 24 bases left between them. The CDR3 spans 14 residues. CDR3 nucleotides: TGTGCCAGCAGTCCTCCGGGACCGCCGTTTCCGGGGTTCTTT. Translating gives CASSPPGPPFPGFF.

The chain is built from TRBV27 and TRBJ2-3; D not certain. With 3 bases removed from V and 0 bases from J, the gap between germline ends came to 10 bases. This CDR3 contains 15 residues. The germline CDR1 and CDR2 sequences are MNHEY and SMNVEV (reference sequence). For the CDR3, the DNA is TGTGCCAGCAGTTTCGTGATATCTAGCACAGATACGCAGTATTTT. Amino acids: CASSFVISSTDTQYF.

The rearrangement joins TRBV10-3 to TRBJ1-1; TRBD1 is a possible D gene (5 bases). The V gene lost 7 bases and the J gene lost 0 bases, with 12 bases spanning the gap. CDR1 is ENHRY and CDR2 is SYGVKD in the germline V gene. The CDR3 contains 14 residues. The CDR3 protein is CAITMGGVNTEAFF. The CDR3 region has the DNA TGTGCCATCACCATGGGGGGGGTGAACACTGAAGCTTTCTTT.